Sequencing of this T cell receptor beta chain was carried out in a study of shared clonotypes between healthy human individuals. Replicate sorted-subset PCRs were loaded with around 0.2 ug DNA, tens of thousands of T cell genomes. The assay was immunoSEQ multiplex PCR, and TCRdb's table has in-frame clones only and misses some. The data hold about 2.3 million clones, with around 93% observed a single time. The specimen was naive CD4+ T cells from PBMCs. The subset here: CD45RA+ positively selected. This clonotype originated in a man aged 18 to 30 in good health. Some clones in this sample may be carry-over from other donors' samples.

The CDR3 sequence is CASSGWTYLGNTIYF. As DNA, the CDR3 is TGTGCCAGCAGTGGTTGGACGTACCTTGGAAACACCATATATTTT. The chain combines TRBV28 with TRBJ1-3; the D is unclear. The germline V gene has CDR1 MDHEN and CDR2 SYDVKM. With 5 bases removed from V and 3 bases from J, the gap between germline ends came to 14 bases. The CDR3 spans 15 residues. Using reference TRBV28 and TRBJ1-3 for the parts outside the CDR3, the full variable domain is DVKVTQSSRYLVKRTGEKVFLECVQDMDHENMFWYRQDPGLGLRLIYFSYDVKMKEKGDIPEGYSVSREKKERFSLILESASTNQTSMYLCASSGWTYLGNTIYFGEGSWLTVV.